The sequence of this TCR beta chain was determined in a study of T cells after yellow fever vaccination. Study information: Fractions containing few cells were prepared with SMART-Seq v4 Ultra Low Input.

General observations from the study: Most primary-vaccination clones reappeared after the booster (about 97% CD4, about 87% CD8). Sorted repertoires could include abundant contaminating clonotypes from bulk cells.

This clonotype showed up just a few times. Its matching antigen is unknown. V was trimmed by 2 bases and J by 5 bases, leaving 16 bases between them. CDR1 is SGHTA and CDR2 is FQGTGA in the germline V gene. This CDR3 has 17 residues. UMIs and a universal primer site were added when TCR cDNA was made by 5'RACE template switching. TCRdb redid the calling of the 5' RACE reads with MiXCR, one entry per CDR3 protein. The table shows 400,000 to 650,000 distinct CDR3 sequences, with 21% occurring only once. The rearrangement uses TRBV7-3 and TRBJ1-6; D is unresolved. The source material was PBMCs, sampled approximately 22 days after the first yellow fever vaccination. The origin of this receptor is a man between 18 and 29 years old who received the YFV17D yellow fever vaccine. The CDR3 nucleotides read TGTGCCAGCAGCTTACGTTCTGGGGTCGACGATAATTCACCCCTCCACTTT. Protein sequence: CASSLRSGVDDNSPLHF.